Listed here is a single TCR beta chain. Its cognate antigen is unknown. This record comes from a study of blood T cells in healthy people across ages. Researchers isolated at least 6.5 million PBMCs per sample. Study-level findings and limits: Higher diversity and more naive CD4+ cells were features of long-lived donors, compared to aged donors. Changes seen in expanded clonotypes were possibly confounded by donor CMV status left unknown.

The second PCR ran roughly 7 to 12 cycles with a sample-barcoded 5' primer and J-beta primers. Every single cDNA molecule received a tag from a template-switch adaptor with 12 random nucleotides. TCRdb re-called the 5' RACE reads through MiXCR, storing one row per CDR3 protein. The sample lists 600,000 to 800,000 distinct CDR3 sequences, roughly 21% seen once, with about 3.6% in the top ten. In germline, CDR1 is KGHDR, CDR2 SFDVKD. V lost 5 bases and J 0 bases, leaving 13 bases between the germline ends. CDR3 length: 16 residues. The receptor's source is a man between 65 and 80 years old in good health. V is TRBV24-1 and J is TRBJ2-1; D might be TRBD2 (6 bases). The sample consisted of blood. The CDR3 protein is CATSGAGTSSYNEQFF. CDR3 DNA: TGTGCCACCAGTGGTGCCGGGACTTCCTCCTACAATGAGCAGTTCTTC.